This passage covers 6 T cell receptor beta chains from one sample sequenced in a study of T cell responses to AZD1222 COVID-19 vaccine. Clones were read by immunoSEQ multiplex PCR, and TCRdb kept only the in-frame ones, dropping some. The sample has 90,000 to 150,000 clones; 88% are singletons. Sequenced material: peripheral blood, taken on day 0 of AZD1222 vaccination. Every receptor here comes from an adult in good health.

The rearrangement uses TRBV19 and TRBJ1-3; D gene uncertain. Germline CDR1 and CDR2: LNHDA and SQIVND (reference sequence). Trimming removed 4 bases at V and 0 bases at J, with 4 bases between. This CDR3 is 13 amino acids long. DNA for the CDR3: TGTGCCAGTAGTACCCACTCTGGAAACACCATATATTTT. Protein: CASSTHSGNTIYF. Combining the CDR3 with reference TRBV19 and TRBJ1-3 gives the whole variable domain DGGITQSPKYLFRKEGQNVTLSCEQNLNHDAMYWYRQDPGQGLRLIYYSQIVNDFQKGDIAEGYSVSREKKESFPLTVTSAQKNPTAFYLCASSTHSGNTIYFGEGSWLTVV.

This clone was found once. V gene TRBV7-2 combines with J gene TRBJ1-6; 8 nucleotides align to TRBD1. CDR1 is SGHTA and CDR2 is FQGNSA in the germline V gene. V was clipped by 3 bases and J by 8 bases; unmatched bases: 3. This CDR3 is built from 14 residues. The CDR3 sequence: CASSFYRGDSPLHF. DNA for the CDR3: TGTGCCAGCAGCTTTTACAGGGGGGATTCACCCCTCCACTTT.

The V call is TRBV29-1, the J call TRBJ2-5; a possible D gene is TRBD2 (5 bases). The CDR3 sequence is 12 residues long. Germline CDR1 is SQVTM and CDR2 is ANQGSEA. Trimming left V 7 bases short and J 3 bases short, with 12 bases between. For the CDR3, the DNA is TGCAGCGGGGCGGGCAGAGAAGAGACCCAGTACTTC. Its translation is CSGAGREETQYF.

The chain joins TRBV5-1 to TRBJ1-4; the match to TRBD1 covers 7 bases. Per the germline V gene, CDR1 is SGHRS and CDR2 is YFSETQ. CDR3 size: 14 residues. The J segment lost 7 bases and the V segment lost 5 bases, leaving 8 bases of the junction unmatched. CDR3 DNA sequence: TGCGCCAGCAGAGCGGACAGGAGGGGTGAAAAACTGTTTTTT. Protein sequence: CASRADRRGEKLFF.

This clone was seen only once. The rearrangement joins TRBV19 to TRBJ2-1; 12 positions agree with TRBD2. The CDR3 is 14 residues long. The J segment lost 4 bases and the V segment lost 7 bases, leaving 2 bases of the junction unmatched. The V gene's germline CDR1 is LNHDA and CDR2 SQIVND (reference sequence). The CDR3 region has the DNA TGTGCCAGTAAAGGACTAGCGGGGTACAATGAGCAGTTCTTC. This codes for CASKGLAGYNEQFF.

The chain has TRBV4-1 and TRBJ2-5, with TRBD2 matching 10 bases. Per the germline V gene, CDR1 is MGHRA and CDR2 is YSYEKL. The CDR3 length is 19 residues. V was pared by 0 bases and J by 4 bases, with 14 bases of the junction left unmatched. CDR3 sequence reads: CASSQDAAFGLADPETQYF. The DNA for the CDR3 is TGCGCCAGCAGCCAAGATGCCGCCTTCGGACTAGCGGACCCAGAGACCCAGTACTTC.